The 17 T cell receptor beta chains below were found in one sample sequenced in a study of shared T cell receptors in the human thymus. Generated by immunoSEQ multiplex PCR, the TCRdb table keeps only in-frame clones and is missing some. The sample shows some 760,000 clones, 80% to 90% of them seen only once. The same data also contributed to another study, on human thymus T cells.

The material sequenced was thymocytes. Receptors were obtained from a girl less than two years old with a congenital heart defect.

The V and J genes are TRBV13 and TRBJ2-1; TRBD1 is a possible D gene (5 bases). The CDR3 sequence is 15 residues long. Germline CDR1 reads PRHDT; CDR2 reads FYEKMQ (reference sequence). Trimming cost V 7 bases and J 0 bases, with 13 bases left between them. CDR3 amino acids: CASTWGRSSYNEQFF. CDR3 sequence (DNA): TGTGCCAGCACCTGGGGCAGGAGCTCCTACAATGAGCAGTTCTTC.

V and J are TRBV20-1 and TRBJ2-5; TRBD2 might be the D (6 bases). Trimming pared 8 bases from V and 5 bases from J, leaving 12 bases between. Germline V gives CDR1 DFQATT, CDR2 SNEGSKA (reference sequence). The CDR3 is 11 residues long. CDR3: CSLAIGETQYF. DNA for the CDR3: TGCAGTCTAGCGATCGGGGAGACCCAGTACTTC.

In its sample, this clone was seen once. This chain joins TRBV5-1 and TRBJ2-7; 9 bases are shared with TRBD1. The CDR3 loop spans 14 amino acids. Germline-derived CDR1 and CDR2 are SGHRS and YFSETQ. The ends lost 4 bases at V and 5 bases at J; junction bases unmatched: 7. DNA for the CDR3: TGCGCCAGCAGCCGGCGGACAGGGGTAAACGAGCAGTACTTC. Protein: CASSRRTGVNEQYF. Based on the CDR3 plus reference TRBV5-1 and TRBJ2-7, the full variable domain is KAGVTQTPRYLIKTRGQQVTLSCSPISGHRSVSWYQQTPGQGLQFLFEYFSETQRNKGNFPGRFSGRQFSNSRSEMNVSTLELGDSALYLCASSRRTGVNEQYFGPGTRLTVT.

This clone was detected a few times. This chain joins TRBV10-2 and TRBJ1-6; D is possibly TRBD1 (5 bases). The germline gives CDR1 WSHSY, CDR2 SAAADI. Trimming stripped 3 bases from V and 0 bases from J, with 12 bases between. The CDR3 covers 17 residues. The CDR3 DNA sequence: TGCGCCAGCAGTGATGTTCAGGGAAGCTCCTATAATTCACCCCTCCACTTT. Its translation: CASSDVQGSSYNSPLHF.

This sequence joins TRBV6-5 and TRBJ1-1; TRBD1 aligns across 8 bases. Germline V gives CDR1 MNHEY, CDR2 SVGAGI. This CDR3 is built from 15 residues. Unmatched junction bases numbered 5, after V lost 5 bases and J lost 0 bases. The CDR3 sequence is CASSTRDRLNTEAFF. In DNA form, the CDR3 reads TGTGCCAGCAGTACCCGGGACAGGCTGAACACTGAAGCTTTCTTT.

The chain joins TRBV18 to TRBJ1-2; no definite D call. Trimming took off 0 bases at V and 0 bases at J, with 20 bases between the two ends. Germline CDR1 is KGHSH and CDR2 is LQKENI. The CDR3 loop spans 19 amino acids. The CDR3 region is CASSPPSPVDPKTNYGYTF. CDR3 nucleotide sequence: TGTGCCAGCTCACCACCGTCTCCGGTTGATCCCAAGACTAACTATGGCTACACCTTC.

V and J are TRBV9 and TRBJ2-3, with 16 bases fitting TRBD2. The J segment lost 1 base and the V segment lost 2 bases, leaving 16 bases of the junction unmatched. This CDR3 contains 22 residues. Germline CDR1 and CDR2: SGDLS and YYNGEE. CDR3 coding DNA: TGTGCCAGCAGCGTCCCCGGGACTAGCGGGGGGGCCGTGGAAAGGGGCACAGATACGCAGTATTTT. Its protein is CASSVPGTSGGAVERGTDTQYF.

V is TRBV9 and J is TRBJ1-6; 7 bases align to TRBD1. V shed 3 bases, J shed 7 bases, and the junction held 10 bases outside the gene matches. This CDR3 spans 16 amino acids. Germline V CDR1 and CDR2: SGDLS, YYNGEE. The CDR3 DNA follows: TGTGCCAGCAGCGACCCGACCGGGACAGAGAATTCACCCCTCCACTTT. This codes for CASSDPTGTENSPLHF.

The chain uses TRBV9 and TRBJ2-2; TRBD1 is a possible D gene (5 bases). CDR1 and CDR2 (germline): SGDLS, YYNGEE. This CDR3 has 16 residues. V dropped 3 bases and J dropped 5 bases, with 17 bases sitting between them. The CDR3 sequence is CASSAPGQGKTGELFF. In nucleotides, the CDR3 is TGTGCCAGCAGCGCGCCCGGCCAGGGTAAAACCGGGGAGCTGTTTTTT.

This clone appeared once. Different DNA sequences within this sample yield the same CDR3. The gene calls are TRBV4-1 and TRBJ2-7; D unclear. The CDR3 totals 14 residues. Per the germline V gene, CDR1 is MGHRA and CDR2 is YSYEKL. The V end lost 3 bases, the J end lost 0 bases, and 9 bases lay between the germline ends. CDR3 nucleotide sequence: TGCGCCAGCAGCCAGGGCAGAGCCTCCTACGAGCAGTACTTC. Its protein is CASSQGRASYEQYF.

The gene calls are TRBV6-1 and TRBJ1-2, with D maybe TRBD1 (5 bases). The V end was cut by 1 base, the J end by 3 bases, with 12 bases between. The CDR3 consists of 15 residues. In germline, CDR1 is MNHNS, CDR2 SASEGT. The CDR3 loop reads CASSEDQGGDYGYTF. CDR3 coding DNA: TGTGCCAGCAGTGAAGATCAGGGAGGCGACTATGGCTACACCTTC.

The chain couples TRBV6-1 to TRBJ2-7; D not certain. V lost 3 bases, J lost 4 bases, and 13 bases lay in between. Germline loops: CDR1 MNHNS, CDR2 SASEGT. CDR3 length: 14 amino acids. The chain's CDR3 is CASSDVRRGYEQYF. In DNA form, the CDR3 reads TGTGCCAGCAGTGATGTCCGCCGAGGTTACGAGCAGTACTTC.

This clone appeared once. The chain has TRBV4-1 and TRBJ1-5; no reliable D call. The germline V gene has CDR1 MGHRA and CDR2 YSYEKL. V lost 5 bases and J 4 bases, leaving 9 bases between the germline ends. The CDR3 extends over 13 amino acids. The CDR3 DNA reads TGCGCCAGCAGCGCCCGGGTAAATCAGCCCCAGCATTTT. This translates into CASSARVNQPQHF.

The chain uses TRBV25-1 and TRBJ2-7; 7 bases match TRBD1. The germline V gene encodes CDR1 MGHDK and CDR2 SYGVNS. The CDR3 contains 15 residues. V shed 3 bases, J shed 2 bases, and the junction held 7 bases outside the gene matches. The CDR3 region is CASSETGTDPYEQYF. The DNA of the CDR3 is TGTGCCAGCAGTGAGACCGGGACAGACCCCTACGAGCAGTACTTC.

The chain joins TRBV7-9 to TRBJ2-7; 10 nucleotides align to TRBD1. The V and J ends lost 1 base and 2 bases, in that order; junction bases with no gene match: 8. Looked up from germline, CDR1 is SEHNR and CDR2 is FQNEAQ (reference sequence). The CDR3 is made up of 17 amino acids. CDR3 sequence (DNA): TGTGCCAGCAGCTTAGTGGAAGGGACAGGGGTTCCCTACGAGCAGTACTTC. Translated, it gives CASSLVEGTGVPYEQYF. The whole variable domain, filled in from reference TRBV7-9 and TRBJ2-7, reads DTGVSQNPRHKITKRGQNVTFRCDPISEHNRLYWYRQTLGQGPEFLTYFQNEAQLEKSRLLSDRFSAERPKGSFSTLEIQRTEQGDSAMYLCASSLVEGTGVPYEQYFGPGTRLTVT.

This clone was recorded once. The chain has TRBV7-9 and TRBJ1-3; D may be TRBD1 (5 bases). The ends were cut back, 1 base at V and 0 bases at J, with 13 bases in the middle. Per the germline V gene, CDR1 is SEHNR and CDR2 is FQNEAQ (reference sequence). This CDR3 comprises 17 residues. The CDR3 sequence is CASSLEVWGLSGNTIYF. The DNA for the CDR3 is TGTGCCAGCAGCTTAGAGGTATGGGGCCTCTCTGGAAACACCATATATTTT. Using reference TRBV7-9 and TRBJ1-3 for the parts outside the CDR3, the full variable domain is DTGVSQNPRHKITKRGQNVTFRCDPISEHNRLYWYRQTLGQGPEFLTYFQNEAQLEKSRLLSDRFSAERPKGSFSTLEIQRTEQGDSAMYLCASSLEVWGLSGNTIYFGEGSWLTVV.

The chain links TRBV6-1 to TRBJ2-5; possible D gene TRBD1, 6 bases. The CDR3 has 17 amino acids. V lost 2 bases and J 5 bases, leaving 21 bases between the germline ends. The germline CDR1 and CDR2 sequences are MNHNS and SASEGT. The CDR3: CASSEIRGRGDGETQYF. For the CDR3, the DNA is TGTGCCAGCAGTGAAATCAGGGGCAGAGGGGATGGGGAGACCCAGTACTTC.